The rows below give T cell receptor beta chains drawn from one sample of a study of shared T cell receptors in the human thymus. Libraries were prepared by immunoSEQ multiplex PCR; TCRdb keeps only in-frame clonotypes and omits some of them. The sample yields about 710,000 clones, 87% seen once. In addition, the sample was reused for a study of human thymus T cells.

Material for sequencing was thymocytes. The receptors come from a boy less than two years old with a congenital heart defect. Each CDR3 is given with its conserved first and last residue. The order of the fields is J gene, D gene, V gene, clone size, CDR3 protein, CDR3 DNA. A D gene is named only where the DNA matches it firmly. Clone size is not always given. Where it is, it says once, few, many or a class for expanded clones.

j_gene: TRBJ2-5
d_gene: TRBD1
v_gene: TRBV5-1
abundance: NA
CDR3aa: CASSLTGGQETQYF
CDR3nt: TGCGCCAGCAGCTTGACAGGGGGCCAAGAGACCCAGTACTTC

j_gene: TRBJ2-2
d_gene: NA
v_gene: TRBV27
abundance: NA
CDR3aa: CASSSPAARRGELFF
CDR3nt: TGTGCCAGCAGTTCGCCAGCGGCGCGGCGGGGGGAGCTGTTTTTT

j_gene: TRBJ2-5
d_gene: TRBD2
v_gene: TRBV7-9
abundance: NA
CDR3aa: CASRSGGQETQYF
CDR3nt: TGTGCCAGCAGGAGCGGGGGGCAAGAGACCCAGTACTTC

j_gene: TRBJ1-6
d_gene: TRBD1
v_gene: TRBV5-4
abundance: once
CDR3aa: CASSLGQTGGRNSPLHF
CDR3nt: TGTGCCAGCAGCTTGGGACAAACAGGGGGCAGGAATTCACCCCTCCACTTT

j_gene: TRBJ2-7
d_gene: NA
v_gene: TRBV7-2
abundance: once
CDR3aa: CASSLVPGGPGGDEQYF
CDR3nt: TGTGCCAGCAGCTTAGTGCCCGGGGGCCCGGGGGGTGACGAGCAGTACTTC

j_gene: TRBJ2-2
d_gene: NA
v_gene: TRBV27
abundance: NA
CDR3aa: CASSLSLYVNTGELFF
CDR3nt: TGTGCCAGCAGTTTAAGTCTCTACGTGAACACCGGGGAGCTGTTTTTT

j_gene: TRBJ1-3
d_gene: TRBD1
v_gene: TRBV29-1
abundance: NA
CDR3aa: CSARTSTGASGNTIYF
CDR3nt: TGCAGCGCCCGAACTTCTACAGGGGCCAGCGGAAACACCATATATTTT

j_gene: TRBJ1-5
d_gene: TRBD1
v_gene: TRBV5-8
abundance: NA
CDR3aa: CASSQDRVNQPQHF
CDR3nt: TGTGCCAGCAGCCAGGACAGGGTGAATCAGCCCCAGCATTTT

j_gene: TRBJ1-5
d_gene: NA
v_gene: TRBV28
abundance: NA
CDR3aa: CASSFGGRPQHF
CDR3nt: TGTGCCAGCAGTTTCGGGGGGAGGCCCCAGCATTTT

j_gene: TRBJ2-5
d_gene: NA
v_gene: TRBV7-9
abundance: NA
CDR3aa: CASSKQGVRSGETQYF
CDR3nt: TGTGCCAGCAGCAAACAAGGGGTTAGGTCCGGGGAGACCCAGTACTTC